Below, 8 T cell receptor beta chains from the same sample are listed, as sequenced in a study of persistence of HIV-infected CD4 T cells. Nonspecific anti-CD3/anti-CD28 bead stimulation represents the broad CD4+ T cell repertoire. Sorting of responding CD4+ T cells relied on upregulated CD40 ligand together with CD69. The libraries were made with immunoSEQ version 4 in survey mode. Assay: immunoSEQ multiplex PCR; the TCRdb copy retains only in-frame clones and omits some. The sample contains over 35,000 clones, 89% of which appear only once. For these receptors, no antigen is known. The input for sequencing was CD4+ T cells sorted from PBMCs after approximately 20-hour stimulation, taken from a patient who received antiretroviral therapy. The receptors derive from an adult man with HIV who was CMV-seropositive.

The V gene is TRBV15, the J gene TRBJ1-1; D unclear. CDR1 is LNHNV, CDR2 YYDKDF, per germline (reference sequence). Deletions cut 0 bases from V and 6 bases from J, with 17 bases between. This CDR3 spans 16 amino acids. The chain's CDR3 is CATSRDVTGFLPEAFF. CDR3 DNA: TGTGCCACCAGCAGAGATGTAACGGGCTTCCTCCCTGAAGCTTTCTTT.

The table lists this clone with a few counts. This sequence joins TRBV6-1 and TRBJ1-1; no definite D call. There are 12 residues in the CDR3. Germline CDR1 reads MNHNS; CDR2 reads SASEGT. Trimming stripped 2 bases from V and 7 bases from J, with 8 bases between. The CDR3 DNA follows: TGTGCCAGCAGTGAATGGACGTATGAAGCTTTCTTT. Translating it yields CASSEWTYEAFF.

This clone was seen once. The J gene is TRBJ2-3, the V gene TRBV5-5; D possibly corresponds to TRBD2 (6 bases). CDR1 is SGHKS, CDR2 YYEKEE, per germline (reference sequence). The CDR3 covers 14 residues. V was shortened by 0 bases and J by 5 bases, with 10 bases between the two germline ends. The CDR3 reads CASSLELARDTQYF. CDR3 DNA: TGTGCCAGCAGCTTGGAACTAGCTAGAGATACGCAGTATTTT.

V and J are TRBV3-1 (or the pseudogene TRBV3-2) and TRBJ2-6; D unclear. The CDR3 is 17 residues long. V lost 5 bases and J lost 0, with 14 bases in between. Germline V gene lookup returns CDR1 LGHDT and CDR2 YNNKEL (reference sequence). The CDR3 loop reads CASSISGSGSGANVLTF. CDR3 bases: TGTGCCAGCAGCATTTCCGGGTCCGGCTCTGGGGCCAACGTCCTGACTTTC.

The chain recombines TRBV5-1 with TRBJ2-2; 7 bases agree with TRBD2. CDR1 and CDR2 from the germline V gene are SGHRS and YFSETQ. V shed 3 bases and J 1 base; nucleotides not matched to a gene: 6. CDR3 length equals 16 residues. CDR3 sequence reads: CASSSSGLGNTGELFF. The CDR3 nucleotides read TGCGCCAGCAGCTCGTCCGGACTAGGGAACACCGGGGAGCTGTTTTTT.

Only one count was recorded for this clone. This chain uses TRBV27 with TRBJ2-7; TRBD1 is a possible D gene (6 bases). The V gene's germline CDR1 is MNHEY and CDR2 SMNVEV (reference sequence). The V end was cut by 5 bases, the J end by 0 bases, with 14 bases between. The CDR3 runs to 15 residues. The CDR3 nucleotides read TGTGCCAGCAGTGCTCAGGGGTCCTACTCCTACGAGCAGTACTTC. It yields the protein CASSAQGSYSYEQYF.

J is TRBJ2-2 and V is TRBV25-1, with D unresolved. This CDR3 is built from 16 residues. Germline CDR1 and CDR2: MGHDK and SYGVNS. The V end was cut by 0 bases, the J end by 2 bases, with 10 bases between. DNA for the CDR3: TGTGCCAGCAGTGAATACAGTACGGCTAACACCGGGGAGCTGTTTTTT. Its protein is CASSEYSTANTGELFF.

The V and J genes are TRBV3-1 (or the pseudogene TRBV3-2) and TRBJ1-4; no firm D call. The CDR3 length is 11 residues. Deletions cut 3 bases from V and 10 bases from J, with 6 bases between. Germline V gene data show CDR1 as LGHDT and CDR2 as YNNKEL (reference sequence). This CDR3 is CASSQGGKLFF. The CDR3 nucleotides read TGTGCCAGCAGCCAGGGCGGAAAACTGTTTTTT.